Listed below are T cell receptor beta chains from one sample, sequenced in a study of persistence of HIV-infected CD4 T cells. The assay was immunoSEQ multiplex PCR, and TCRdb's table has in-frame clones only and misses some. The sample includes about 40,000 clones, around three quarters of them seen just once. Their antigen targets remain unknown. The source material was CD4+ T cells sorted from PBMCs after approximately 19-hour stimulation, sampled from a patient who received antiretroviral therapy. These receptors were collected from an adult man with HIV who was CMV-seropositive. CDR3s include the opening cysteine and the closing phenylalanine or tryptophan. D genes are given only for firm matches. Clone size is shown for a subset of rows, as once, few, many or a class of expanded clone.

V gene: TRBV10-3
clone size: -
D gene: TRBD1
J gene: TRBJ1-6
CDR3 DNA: TGTGCCATCAGTGAGTCGGGGACAGGGGATTCACCCCTCCACTTT
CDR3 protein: CAISESGTGDSPLHF

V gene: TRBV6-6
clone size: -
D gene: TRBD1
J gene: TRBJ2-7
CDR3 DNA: TGTGCCAGCAGTTTGGGGACAGGGTCCGAGCAGTACTTC
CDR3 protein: CASSLGTGSEQYF

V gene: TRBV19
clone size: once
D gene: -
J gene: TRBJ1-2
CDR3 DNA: TGTGCCAGTACTGTTAACGTCCGCTACGGCTACACCTTC
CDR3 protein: CASTVNVRYGYTF

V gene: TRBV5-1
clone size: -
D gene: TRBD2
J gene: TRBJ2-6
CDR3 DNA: TGCGCCAGCAGGGGACTAGCACCGAGCTCTGGGGCCAACGTCCTGACTTTC
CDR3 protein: CASRGLAPSSGANVLTF

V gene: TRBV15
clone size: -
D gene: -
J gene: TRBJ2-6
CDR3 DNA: TGTGCCACCAGCAACAGACTTCAGGCGAGGGGGGCCAACGTCCTGACTTTC
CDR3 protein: CATSNRLQARGANVLTF

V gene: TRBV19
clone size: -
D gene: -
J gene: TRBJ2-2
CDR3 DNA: TGTGCCAGTAGTGGCAGGGCGAACACCGGGGAGCTGTTTTTT
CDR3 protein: CASSGRANTGELFF

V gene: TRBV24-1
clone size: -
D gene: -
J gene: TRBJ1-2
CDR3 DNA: TGTGCCACCAGTGGAGACGATTCTAACTATGGCTACACCTTC
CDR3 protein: CATSGDDSNYGYTF

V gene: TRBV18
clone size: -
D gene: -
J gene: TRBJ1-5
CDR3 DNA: TGTGCCAGCTCACCAAGGGCAGGGTGGGATCAACCCCAGCATTTT
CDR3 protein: CASSPRAGWDQPQHF

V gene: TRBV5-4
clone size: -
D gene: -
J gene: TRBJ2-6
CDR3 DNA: TGTGCCGGTACAAAAAAGGGTGGGGCCAACGTCCTGACTTTC
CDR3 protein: CAGTKKGGANVLTF

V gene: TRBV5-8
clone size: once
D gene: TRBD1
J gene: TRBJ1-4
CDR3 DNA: TGTGCCAGCAGCTTGCGGACAGGGGTACGGGAAAAACTGTTTTTT
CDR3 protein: CASSLRTGVREKLFF

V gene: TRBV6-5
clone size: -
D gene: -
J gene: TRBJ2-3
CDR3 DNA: TGTGCCAGCAGTTACGGAAGAACTAGTTCCGATACGCAGTATTTT
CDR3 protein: CASSYGRTSSDTQYF

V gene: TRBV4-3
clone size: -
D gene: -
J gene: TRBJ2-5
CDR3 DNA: TGCGCCAGCAGCCAGGGCTCAGGACAACAAGAGACCCAGTACTTC
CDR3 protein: CASSQGSGQQETQYF

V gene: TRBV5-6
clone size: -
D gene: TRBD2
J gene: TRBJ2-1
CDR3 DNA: TGTGCCAGCAGCTTGGGGCTAGCAATGAGCGGGGGCATTATGTTCTTC
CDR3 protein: CASSLGLAMSGGIMFF

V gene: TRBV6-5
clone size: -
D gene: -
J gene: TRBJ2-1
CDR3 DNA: TGTGCCAGCACGGCATACAATGAGCAGTTCTTC
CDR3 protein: CASTAYNEQFF

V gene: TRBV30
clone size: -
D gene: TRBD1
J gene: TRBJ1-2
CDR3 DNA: TGTGCCTGGAAGCACCGGGACAGAACTAACTATGGCTACACCTTC
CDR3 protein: CAWKHRDRTNYGYTF

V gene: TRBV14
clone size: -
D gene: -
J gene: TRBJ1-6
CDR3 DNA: TGTGCCAGCAGCCAAGGAGGGTCCTATAATTCACCCCTCCACTTT
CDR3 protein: CASSQGGSYNSPLHF

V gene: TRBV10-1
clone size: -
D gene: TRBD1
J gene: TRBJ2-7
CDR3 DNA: TGCGCCAGCAGCGCTGGGACAGGGCCCTCCTACGAGCAGTACTTC
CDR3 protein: CASSAGTGPSYEQYF

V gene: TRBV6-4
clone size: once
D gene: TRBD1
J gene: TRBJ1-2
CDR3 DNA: TGTGCCAGCAGTCCCGGGACAGGGAGCTATGGCTACACCTTC
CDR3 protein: CASSPGTGSYGYTF

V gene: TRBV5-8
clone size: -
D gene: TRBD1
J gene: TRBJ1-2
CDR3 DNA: TGTGCCAGCAGCTGGGGACAGGGACCACTTCCCGGCTATGGCTACACCTTC
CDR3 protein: CASSWGQGPLPGYGYTF

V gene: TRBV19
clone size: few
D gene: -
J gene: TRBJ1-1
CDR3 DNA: TGTGCCAGTAGTATCCTGAACACTGAAGCTTTCTTT
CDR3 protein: CASSILNTEAFF

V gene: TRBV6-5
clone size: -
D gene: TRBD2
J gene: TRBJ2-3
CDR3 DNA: TGTGCCACCCTATTCTACCAGCGGGGTCCAGATACGCAGTATTTT
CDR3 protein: CATLFYQRGPDTQYF

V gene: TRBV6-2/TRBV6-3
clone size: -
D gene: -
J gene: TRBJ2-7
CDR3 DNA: TGTGCCAGCAGTCGTTCCTACGAGCAGTACTTC
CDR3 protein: CASSRSYEQYF

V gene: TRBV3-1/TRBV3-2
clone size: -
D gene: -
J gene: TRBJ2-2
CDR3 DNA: TGTGCCAGCAGCCAAGATCAGGGTTGGGGCACCGGGGAGCTGTTTTTT
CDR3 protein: CASSQDQGWGTGELFF

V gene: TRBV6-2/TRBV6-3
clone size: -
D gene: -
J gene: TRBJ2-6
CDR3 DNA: TGTGCCAGCAGCCTATGGGGGGTCGCTCTCAGGGGCTCTAGCTCTGGGGCCAACGTCCTGACTTTC
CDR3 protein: CASSLWGVALRGSSSGANVLTF

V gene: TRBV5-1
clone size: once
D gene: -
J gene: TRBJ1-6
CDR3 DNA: TGCGCCAGCAGCACAAGACGGGATAATTCACCCCTCCACTTT
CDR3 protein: CASSTRRDNSPLHF

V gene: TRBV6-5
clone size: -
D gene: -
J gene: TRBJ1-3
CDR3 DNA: TGTGCCAGCAAATCATCTTCCCCTGGAAACACCATATATTTT
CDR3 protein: CASKSSSPGNTIYF

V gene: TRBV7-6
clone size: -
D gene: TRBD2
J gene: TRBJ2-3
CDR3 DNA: TGTGCCAGCAGCTCATTGTCTAGCGGGACAGATACGCAGTATTTT
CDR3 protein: CASSSLSSGTDTQYF

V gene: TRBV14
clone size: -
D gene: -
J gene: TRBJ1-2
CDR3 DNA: TGTGCCAGCAGCCAAGACCAGGCCTACAATTATGGCTACACCTTC
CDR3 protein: CASSQDQAYNYGYTF

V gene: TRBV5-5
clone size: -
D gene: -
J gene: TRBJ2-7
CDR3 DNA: TGTGCCAGCAGCTCCGGGACGCTGAGCTCCTACGAGCAGTACTTC
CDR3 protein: CASSSGTLSSYEQYF

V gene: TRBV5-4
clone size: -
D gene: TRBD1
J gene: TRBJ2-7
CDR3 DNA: TGTGCCAGCAGCACAAACAGGGGATCCTACGAGCAGTACTTC
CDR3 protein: CASSTNRGSYEQYF

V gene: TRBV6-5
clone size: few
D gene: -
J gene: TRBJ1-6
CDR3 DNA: TGTGCCAGCAGTTACAGTAATTCACCCCTCCACTTT
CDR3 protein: CASSYSNSPLHF

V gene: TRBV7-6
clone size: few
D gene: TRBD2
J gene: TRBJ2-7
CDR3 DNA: TGTGCCAGCAGCTTCGCGCGGGGGGCCAACGAGCAGTACTTC
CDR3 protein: CASSFARGANEQYF

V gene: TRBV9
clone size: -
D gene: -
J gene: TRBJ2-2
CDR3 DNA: TGTGCCAGCAGCCCCCACCTTCCTGGGACCGGGGAGCTGTTTTTT
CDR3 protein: CASSPHLPGTGELFF

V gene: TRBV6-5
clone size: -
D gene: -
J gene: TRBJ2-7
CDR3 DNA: TGTGCCAGCAGTACCACCTACGAGCAGTACTTC
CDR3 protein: CASSTTYEQYF

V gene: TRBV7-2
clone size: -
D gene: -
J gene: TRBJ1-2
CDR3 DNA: TGTGCCAGCAGCTTATGGGGGGGCGCGGACTATGGCTACACCTTC
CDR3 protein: CASSLWGGADYGYTF

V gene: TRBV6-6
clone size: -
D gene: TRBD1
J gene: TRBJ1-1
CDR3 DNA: TGTGCCAGCAGGGGAGGGACAGGAGTGAACACTGAAGCTTTCTTT
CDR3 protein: CASRGGTGVNTEAFF